The following is a T cell receptor (beta chain) sequence with its context. Participants came from under 30 US areas, aged about 18 to 89 years. Assignment of participants to cohorts was predicated upon participant-reported clinical history. Two negative PCRs, clearance, or symptom resolution had been documented for recovered Cohort 3 donors. This entry is derived from a study of blood T cell repertoires in COVID-19. In the authors' workflow: The assay estimated nucleated cells by amplifying reference gene primers. TCRdb's table, derived via immunoSEQ multiplex PCR, lists solely in-frame clones and lacks some. Clone size and the V and J calls come from that table; the DNA yielded D and trimming. The repertoire includes 180,000 or so clones, about 85% of them detected once, and 6.2% sits in the top ten. Germline V gives CDR1 SGHRS, CDR2 YFSETQ. The CDR3 contains 15 residues. With 0 bases removed from V and 8 bases from J, the gap between germline ends came to 14 bases.

The receptor was derived from a man aged 35-49 years who had recovered from COVID-19. The genes are TRBV5-1 and TRBJ1-4, with a weak D call TRBD1 (6 bases). Sequenced: PBMCs or T cells enriched from blood (not recorded which). CDR3: CASSLADRGGEKLFF. The CDR3 DNA sequence: TGCGCCAGCAGCTTGGCTGATCGGGGGGGCGAAAAACTGTTTTTT.